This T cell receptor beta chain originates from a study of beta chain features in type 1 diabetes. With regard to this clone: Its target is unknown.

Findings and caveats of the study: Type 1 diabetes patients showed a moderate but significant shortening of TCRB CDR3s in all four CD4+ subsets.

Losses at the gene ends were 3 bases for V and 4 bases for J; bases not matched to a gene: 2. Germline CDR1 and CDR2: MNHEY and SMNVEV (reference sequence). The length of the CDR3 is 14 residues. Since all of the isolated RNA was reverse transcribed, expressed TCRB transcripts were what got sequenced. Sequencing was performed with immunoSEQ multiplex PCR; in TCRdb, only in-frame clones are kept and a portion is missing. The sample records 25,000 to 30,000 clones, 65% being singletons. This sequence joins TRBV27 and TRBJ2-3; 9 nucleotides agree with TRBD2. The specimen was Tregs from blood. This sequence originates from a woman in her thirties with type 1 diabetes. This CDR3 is CASSFSGSADTQYF. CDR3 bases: TGTGCCAGCAGTTTTAGCGGGAGCGCAGATACGCAGTATTTT.